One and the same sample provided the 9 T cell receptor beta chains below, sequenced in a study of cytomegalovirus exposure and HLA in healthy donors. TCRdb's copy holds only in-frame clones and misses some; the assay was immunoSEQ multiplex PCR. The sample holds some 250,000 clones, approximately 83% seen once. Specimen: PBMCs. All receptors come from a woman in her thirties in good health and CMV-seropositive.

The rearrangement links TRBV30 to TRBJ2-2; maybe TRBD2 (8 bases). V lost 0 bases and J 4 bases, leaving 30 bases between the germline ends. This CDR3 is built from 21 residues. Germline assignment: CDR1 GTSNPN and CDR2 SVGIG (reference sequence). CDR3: CAWSVSGAGGNGRAPTGELFF. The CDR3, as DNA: TGTGCCTGGAGTGTATCAGGGGCAGGGGGAAACGGGAGGGCCCCCACCGGGGAGCTGTTTTTT.

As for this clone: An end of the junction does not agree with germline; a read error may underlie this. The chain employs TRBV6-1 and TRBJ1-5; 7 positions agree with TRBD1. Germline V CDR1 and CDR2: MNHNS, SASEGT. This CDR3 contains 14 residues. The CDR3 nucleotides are TGTGCCAGCGGTGACGGGACAGAAAATCAGCCCCAGCATTTT. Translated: CASGDGTENQPQHF.

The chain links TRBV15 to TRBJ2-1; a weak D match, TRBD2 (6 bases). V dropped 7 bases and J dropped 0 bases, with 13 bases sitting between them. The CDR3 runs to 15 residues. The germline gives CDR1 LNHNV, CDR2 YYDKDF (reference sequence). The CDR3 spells CATIAGFSSYNEQFF. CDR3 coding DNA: TGTGCCACCATTGCGGGGTTCAGCTCCTACAATGAGCAGTTCTTC.

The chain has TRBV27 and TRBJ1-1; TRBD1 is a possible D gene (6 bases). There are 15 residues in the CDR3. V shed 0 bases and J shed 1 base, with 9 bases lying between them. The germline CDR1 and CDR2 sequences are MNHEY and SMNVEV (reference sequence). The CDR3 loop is CASSLSYRANTEAFF. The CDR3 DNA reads TGTGCCAGCAGTTTATCGTACAGGGCGAACACTGAAGCTTTCTTT.

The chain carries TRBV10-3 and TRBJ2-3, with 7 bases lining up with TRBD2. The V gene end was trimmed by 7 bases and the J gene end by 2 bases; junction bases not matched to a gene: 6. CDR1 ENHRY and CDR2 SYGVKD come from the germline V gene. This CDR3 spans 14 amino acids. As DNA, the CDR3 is TGTGCCATCAAGGAGCGGGGCACCACAGATACGCAGTATTTT. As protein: CAIKERGTTDTQYF.

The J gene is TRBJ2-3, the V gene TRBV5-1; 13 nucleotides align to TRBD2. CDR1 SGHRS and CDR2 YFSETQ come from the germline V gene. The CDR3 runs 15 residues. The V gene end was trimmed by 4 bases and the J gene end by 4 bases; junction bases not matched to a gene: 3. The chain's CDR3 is CASSRTSGSSDTQYF. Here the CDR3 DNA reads TGCGCCAGCAGCAGGACTAGCGGGAGCTCAGATACGCAGTATTTT.

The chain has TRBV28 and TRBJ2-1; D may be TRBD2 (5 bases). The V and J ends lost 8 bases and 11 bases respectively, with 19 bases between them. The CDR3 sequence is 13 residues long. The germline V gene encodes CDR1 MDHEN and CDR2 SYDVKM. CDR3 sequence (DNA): TGTGCCAGCGAGTGGCCTCCGGGGTCCAAGCAGTTCTTC. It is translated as CASEWPPGSKQFF.

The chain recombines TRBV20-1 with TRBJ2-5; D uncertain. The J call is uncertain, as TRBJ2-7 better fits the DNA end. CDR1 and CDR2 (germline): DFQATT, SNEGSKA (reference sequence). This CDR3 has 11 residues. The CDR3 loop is CSARILYEQYF. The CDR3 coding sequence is TGCAGTGCTAGGATTCTCTACGAGCAGTACTTC.

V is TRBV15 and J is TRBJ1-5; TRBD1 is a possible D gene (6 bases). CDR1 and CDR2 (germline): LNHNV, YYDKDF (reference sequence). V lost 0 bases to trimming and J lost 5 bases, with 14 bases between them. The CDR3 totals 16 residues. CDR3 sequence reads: CATSRDLAGADQPQHF. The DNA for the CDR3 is TGTGCCACCAGCAGAGATCTGGCAGGGGCGGATCAGCCCCAGCATTTT.